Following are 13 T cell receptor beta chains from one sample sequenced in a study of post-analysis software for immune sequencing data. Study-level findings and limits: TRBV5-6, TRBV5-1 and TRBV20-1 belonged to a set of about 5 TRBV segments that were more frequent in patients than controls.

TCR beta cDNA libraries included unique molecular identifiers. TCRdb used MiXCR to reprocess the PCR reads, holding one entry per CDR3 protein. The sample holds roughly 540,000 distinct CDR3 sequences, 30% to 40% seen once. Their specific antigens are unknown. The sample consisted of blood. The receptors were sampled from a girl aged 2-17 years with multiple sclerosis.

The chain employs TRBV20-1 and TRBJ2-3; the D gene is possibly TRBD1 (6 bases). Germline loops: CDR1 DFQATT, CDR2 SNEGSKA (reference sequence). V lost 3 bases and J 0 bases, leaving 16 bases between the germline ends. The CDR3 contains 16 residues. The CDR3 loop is CSARGKRGGSTDTQYF. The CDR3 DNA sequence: TGCAGTGCTAGGGGAAAGAGAGGGGGAAGCACAGATACGCAGTATTTT.

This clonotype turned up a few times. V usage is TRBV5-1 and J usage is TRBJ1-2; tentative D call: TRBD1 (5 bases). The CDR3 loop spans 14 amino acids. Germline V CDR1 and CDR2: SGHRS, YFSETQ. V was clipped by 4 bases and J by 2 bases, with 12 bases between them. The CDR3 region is CASSELGVNYGYTF. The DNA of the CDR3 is TGCGCCAGCAGCGAGTTGGGGGTAAACTATGGCTACACCTTC.

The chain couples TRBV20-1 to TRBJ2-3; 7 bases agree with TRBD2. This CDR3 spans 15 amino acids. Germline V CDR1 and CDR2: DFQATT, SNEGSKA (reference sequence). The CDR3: CRTTRGGGGTDTQYF. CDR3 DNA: TGCAGAACGACGAGGGGTGGGGGGGGCACAGATACGCAGTATTTT.

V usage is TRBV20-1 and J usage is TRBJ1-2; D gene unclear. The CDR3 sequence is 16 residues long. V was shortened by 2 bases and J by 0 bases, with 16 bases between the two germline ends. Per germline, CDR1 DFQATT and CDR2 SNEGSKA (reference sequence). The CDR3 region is CSARRPTRGSNYGYTF. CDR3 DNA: TGCAGTGCTAGACGACCCACCCGGGGATCTAACTATGGCTACACCTTC.

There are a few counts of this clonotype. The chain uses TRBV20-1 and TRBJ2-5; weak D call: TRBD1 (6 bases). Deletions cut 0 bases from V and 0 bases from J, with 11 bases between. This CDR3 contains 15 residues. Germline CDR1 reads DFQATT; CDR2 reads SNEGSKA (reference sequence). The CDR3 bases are TGCAGTGCTAGAGATCGGGACAAGTACCAAGAGACCCAGTACTTC. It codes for CSARDRDKYQETQYF.

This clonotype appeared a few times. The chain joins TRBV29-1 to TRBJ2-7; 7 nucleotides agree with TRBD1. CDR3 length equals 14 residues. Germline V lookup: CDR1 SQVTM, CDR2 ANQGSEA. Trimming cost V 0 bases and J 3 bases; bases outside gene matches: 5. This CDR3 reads CSVEERQGIYEQYF. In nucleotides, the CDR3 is TGCAGCGTTGAAGAACGACAGGGTATCTACGAGCAGTACTTC.

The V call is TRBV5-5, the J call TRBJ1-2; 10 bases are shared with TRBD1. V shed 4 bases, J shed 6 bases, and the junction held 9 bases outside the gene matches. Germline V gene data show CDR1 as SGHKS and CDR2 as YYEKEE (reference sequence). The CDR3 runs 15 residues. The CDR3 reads CASSDRQGADHGYTF. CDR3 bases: TGTGCCAGCAGCGATCGACAGGGGGCTGACCATGGCTACACCTTC.

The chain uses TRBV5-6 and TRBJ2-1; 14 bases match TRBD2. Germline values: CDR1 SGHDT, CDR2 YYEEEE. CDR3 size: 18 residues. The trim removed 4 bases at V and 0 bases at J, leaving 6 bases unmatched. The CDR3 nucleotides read TGTGCCAGCAGCCAGGGACTAGCGGGGGCGTTCTCCTACAATGAGCAGTTCTTC. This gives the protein CASSQGLAGAFSYNEQFF.

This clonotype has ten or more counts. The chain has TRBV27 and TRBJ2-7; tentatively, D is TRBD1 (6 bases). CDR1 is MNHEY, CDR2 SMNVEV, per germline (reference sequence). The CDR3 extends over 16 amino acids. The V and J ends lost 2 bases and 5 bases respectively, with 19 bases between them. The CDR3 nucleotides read TGTGCCAGCAGTTTAAAGTCGGGTCAGGGGATTAACGAGCAGTACTTC. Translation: CASSLKSGQGINEQYF.

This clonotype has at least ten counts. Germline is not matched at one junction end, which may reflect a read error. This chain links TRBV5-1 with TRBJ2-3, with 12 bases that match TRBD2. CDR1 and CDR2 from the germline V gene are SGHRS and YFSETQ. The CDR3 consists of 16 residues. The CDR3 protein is CASSLLAGGSTDTQYF. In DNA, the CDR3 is TGTGCCAGCAGCCTTCTAGCGGGGGGGAGCACAGATACGCAGTATTTT.

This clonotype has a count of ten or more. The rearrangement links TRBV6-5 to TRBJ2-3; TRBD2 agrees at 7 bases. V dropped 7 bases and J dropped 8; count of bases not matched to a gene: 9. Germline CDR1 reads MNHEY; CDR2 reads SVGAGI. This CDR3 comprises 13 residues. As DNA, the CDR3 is TGTGCCAGCAACTCCGTCCCGGGAGGTACGCAGTATTTT. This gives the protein CASNSVPGGTQYF.

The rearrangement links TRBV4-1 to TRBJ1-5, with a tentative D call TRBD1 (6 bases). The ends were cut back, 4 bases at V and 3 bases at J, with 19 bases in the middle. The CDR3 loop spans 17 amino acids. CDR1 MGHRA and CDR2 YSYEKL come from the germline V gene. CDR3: CASSRLGYRVFNQPQHF. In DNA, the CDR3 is TGCGCCAGCAGCCGCTTGGGGTACAGGGTATTCAATCAGCCCCAGCATTTT.

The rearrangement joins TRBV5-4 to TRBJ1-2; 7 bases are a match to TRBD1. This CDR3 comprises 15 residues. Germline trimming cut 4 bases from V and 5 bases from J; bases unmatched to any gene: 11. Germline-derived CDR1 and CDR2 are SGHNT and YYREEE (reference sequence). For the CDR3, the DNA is TGTGCCAGCAGCCCGACAGGGACGGAACTATATGGCTACACCTTC. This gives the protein CASSPTGTELYGYTF. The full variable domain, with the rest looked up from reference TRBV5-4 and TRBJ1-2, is ETGVTQSPTHLIKTRGQQVTLRCSSQSGHNTVSWYQQALGQGPQFIFQYYREEENGRGNFPPRFSGLQFPNYSSELNVNALELDDSALYLCASSPTGTELYGYTFGSGTRLTVV.